A single sample is the source of the 21 T cell receptor beta chains below, sequenced in a study of lymphopenia after photon versus proton radiotherapy. Only in-frame clones appear in the TCRdb table, and some are missing; sequencing was by immunoSEQ multiplex PCR. The sample yields 55,000 to 70,000 clones, 85% to 95% seen once. The sample here was peripheral blood, taken from a patient treated with photon-based radiotherapy. The receptors shown here come from a woman between 35 and 50 years old with cholangiocarcinoma.

The chain is built from TRBV7-3 and TRBJ2-7; the D gene is possibly TRBD2 (6 bases). Trimming left V 7 bases short and J 2 bases short, with 15 bases between. This CDR3 is 14 amino acids long. Germline V gene data show CDR1 as SGHTA and CDR2 as FQGTGA. CDR3 sequence: CASTMRDLTYEQYF. The DNA of the CDR3 is TGTGCCAGCACCATGAGGGACTTGACCTACGAGCAGTACTTC.

The chain has TRBV21-1 and TRBJ2-1. TRBV21-1 represents a pseudogene. The CDR3 totals 14 residues. The CDR3 nucleotides read TGTGCCAGCAGCAAAGAGGTTTTGGACAATGAGCAGTTCTTC. Translation: CASSKEVLDNEQFF.

The V and J genes are TRBV29-1 and TRBJ1-2; unclear D gene. The V gene's germline CDR1 is SQVTM and CDR2 ANQGSEA. V dropped 4 bases and J dropped 8 bases, with 5 bases sitting between them. This CDR3 is built from 9 residues. CDR3 loop: CSVARGYTF. CDR3 in DNA: TGCAGCGTTGCTCGGGGCTACACCTTC.

This clone was detected only a few times. CDR3 loop: CASSQVGEGPDTQYF. The CDR3 nucleotides read TGTGCCAGCAGCCAAGTAGGCGAAGGTCCAGATACGCAGTATTTT. The chain recombines TRBV4-2 with TRBJ2-3, with D unclear. CDR3 size: 15 residues. Per the germline V gene, CDR1 is LGHNA and CDR2 is YNFKEQ. V was shortened by 1 base and J by 4 bases, with 12 bases between the two germline ends.

This chain joins TRBV5-1 and TRBJ1-3; 12 bases are shared with TRBD1. V lost 4 bases, J lost 1 base, and 6 bases stayed unmatched. This CDR3 comprises 17 residues. Germline V gene sequence: CDR1 SGHRS, CDR2 YFSETQ. In DNA form, the CDR3 reads TGCGCCAGCAGCGGAGGGACAGGGGGCAAATCTGGAAACACCATATATTTT. This gives the protein CASSGGTGGKSGNTIYF.

The gene calls are TRBV5-4 and TRBJ1-4, with 8 bases fitting TRBD1. The V gene's germline CDR1 is SGHNT and CDR2 YYREEE (reference sequence). CDR3 length: 15 residues. Trimming removed 0 bases from V and 8 bases from J; junction bases left unmatched: 6. In nucleotides, the CDR3 is TGTGCCAGCAGCTTGGGGTCCGGGACAGGAGAAAAACTGTTTTTT. It codes for CASSLGSGTGEKLFF.

The chain uses TRBV7-9 and TRBJ2-1; 8 bases align to TRBD2. The germline V gene has CDR1 SEHNR and CDR2 FQNEAQ (reference sequence). The CDR3 loop spans 16 amino acids. V was clipped by 5 bases and J by 0 bases; unmatched bases: 6. CDR3 protein: CASSPSGGSSYNEQFF. The CDR3 DNA reads as TGTGCCAGCAGCCCCAGCGGGGGTAGCTCCTACAATGAGCAGTTCTTC.

This clone was recorded once. The chain has TRBV2 and TRBJ1-5, with 8 bases matching TRBD1. Germline V lookup: CDR1 SNHLY, CDR2 FYNNEI. This CDR3 spans 14 amino acids. The trim removed 5 bases at V and 3 bases at J, leaving 3 bases unmatched. The CDR3 sequence is CASSRQGSNQPQHF. The CDR3 region has the DNA TGTGCCAGCAGTAGACAGGGGTCCAATCAGCCCCAGCATTTT.

This chain connects TRBV28 to TRBJ2-6; D is uncertain. CDR1 MDHEN and CDR2 SYDVKM come from the germline V gene. V lost 5 bases, J lost 0 bases, and 11 bases lay in between. The CDR3 runs to 16 residues. This CDR3 is CASSPLKGSGANVLTF. DNA for the CDR3: TGTGCCAGCAGTCCCCTCAAAGGCTCTGGGGCCAACGTCCTGACTTTC.

This chain links TRBV9 with TRBJ1-1, with D uncertain. Germline V lookup: CDR1 SGDLS, CDR2 YYNGEE. Trimming shortened V by 0 bases and J by 5 bases, and 5 bases separated the two germline ends. The CDR3 contains 12 residues. The CDR3 DNA sequence: TGTGCCAGCAGCGTAGAAGGGACTGAAGCTTTCTTT. It encodes CASSVEGTEAFF.

The V and J genes are TRBV4-3 and TRBJ2-2; D unclear. Germline CDR1 LGHNA, CDR2 YSLEER. The CDR3 extends over 12 amino acids. V lost 5 bases to trimming and J lost 7 bases, with 8 bases between them. CDR3 sequence (DNA): TGCGCCAGCAGCTTCAGCCTCGGGGAGCTGTTTTTT. It translates to CASSFSLGELFF.

V gene TRBV6-6 combines with J gene TRBJ2-7; perhaps TRBD1 as D (5 bases). CDR1 is MNHNY and CDR2 is SVGAGI in the germline V gene (reference sequence). With 4 bases removed from V and 6 bases from J, the gap between germline ends came to 13 bases. The CDR3 is 13 amino acids. The CDR3: CASSLQGKGEQYF. The CDR3 nucleotides are TGTGCCAGCAGTTTGCAGGGTAAGGGCGAGCAGTACTTC.

The rearrangement links TRBV7-6 to TRBJ2-5; a possible D gene is TRBD2 (6 bases). The CDR3 runs 13 residues. Germline CDR1 is SGHVS and CDR2 is FNYEAQ. V was clipped by 1 base and J by 5 bases, with 8 bases between them. The CDR3 DNA is TGTGCCAGCAGCTTAGTTGGGAGGGAGACCCAGTACTTC. Translated, it gives CASSLVGRETQYF.

This rearrangement joins TRBV6-5 to TRBJ2-3; 12 positions agree with TRBD2. V trimming: 4 bases; J trimming: 2 bases; junction bases outside the gene matches: 4. The CDR3 length is 16 residues. CDR1 MNHEY and CDR2 SVGAGI come from the germline V gene. CDR3 loop: CASSSWTSGNTDTQYF. The CDR3 coding sequence is TGTGCCAGCAGTTCCTGGACTAGCGGGAACACAGATACGCAGTATTTT.

The J gene is TRBJ2-5, the V gene TRBV11-1; 8 bases map to TRBD2. Trimming at V came to 1 base and at J to 6 bases, leaving 10 bases not matched to a gene. The CDR3 is made up of 16 amino acids. Germline loops: CDR1 SGHAT, CDR2 FQDESV (reference sequence). Here the CDR3 reads CASSLEAGRARQTQYF. The CDR3 DNA reads as TGTGCCAGCAGCTTAGAAGCCGGGAGGGCCAGGCAGACCCAGTACTTC.

This rearrangement joins TRBV11-3 to TRBJ1-5, with D hard to call. The CDR3 has 19 residues. Germline loops: CDR1 SGHNT, CDR2 YENEEA. Trimming stripped 0 bases from V and 0 bases from J, with 18 bases between. The CDR3 nucleotides read TGTGCCAGCAGCTTAGATATAAGTTTCGGCGGCTATAGCAATCAGCCCCAGCATTTT. It translates to CASSLDISFGGYSNQPQHF.

The CDR3 nucleotides read TGCGCCAGCAGCTCGGGGACGGACGGCCCTGCACGGAGAAACACTGAAGCTTTCTTT. This sequence encodes CASSSGTDGPARRNTEAFF. This chain joins TRBV5-1 and TRBJ1-1; D is possibly TRBD1 (5 bases). The ends were cut back, 3 bases at V and 2 bases at J, with 26 bases in the middle. The germline V gene encodes CDR1 SGHRS and CDR2 YFSETQ. The CDR3 length is 19 residues.

The gene calls are TRBV27 and TRBJ1-1; 10 positions agree with TRBD1. The CDR3 runs 14 residues. The J segment lost 4 bases and the V segment lost 5 bases, leaving 4 bases of the junction unmatched. Germline values: CDR1 MNHEY, CDR2 SMNVEV (reference sequence). The CDR3 DNA is TGTGCCAGCAGTCGCGGACAGGGGGGCACTGAAGCTTTCTTT. Encoded protein: CASSRGQGGTEAFF.

The rearrangement uses TRBV6-5 and TRBJ2-3; D is possibly TRBD1 or TRBD2 (5 bases each). The CDR3 extends over 14 amino acids. The germline gives CDR1 MNHEY, CDR2 SVGAGI. V lost 2 bases, J lost 6 bases, and 12 bases lay in between. CDR3 nucleotides: TGTGCCAGCAGTTACCCCAGCTGGGGGGATACGCAGTATTTT. Amino acid sequence: CASSYPSWGDTQYF.

The chain recombines TRBV9 with TRBJ1-4, with a possible D match to TRBD1 (6 bases). Germline CDR1 and CDR2: SGDLS and YYNGEE. CDR3 size: 18 residues. V was pared by 4 bases and J by 0 bases, with 19 bases between. The CDR3 spells CASSPQAGAVATNEKLFF. Here the CDR3 DNA reads TGTGCCAGCAGCCCCCAAGCAGGGGCCGTCGCAACTAATGAAAAACTGTTTTTT.

The CDR3 here is CASSMLSGYTF. The CDR3 DNA reads TGTGCCAGTAGTATGCTAAGCGGCTACACCTTC. The chain carries TRBV19 and TRBJ1-2; unclear D gene. Germline CDR1 is LNHDA and CDR2 is SQIVND (reference sequence). There are 11 residues in the CDR3. V was shortened by 3 bases and J by 8 bases, with 7 bases between the two germline ends.